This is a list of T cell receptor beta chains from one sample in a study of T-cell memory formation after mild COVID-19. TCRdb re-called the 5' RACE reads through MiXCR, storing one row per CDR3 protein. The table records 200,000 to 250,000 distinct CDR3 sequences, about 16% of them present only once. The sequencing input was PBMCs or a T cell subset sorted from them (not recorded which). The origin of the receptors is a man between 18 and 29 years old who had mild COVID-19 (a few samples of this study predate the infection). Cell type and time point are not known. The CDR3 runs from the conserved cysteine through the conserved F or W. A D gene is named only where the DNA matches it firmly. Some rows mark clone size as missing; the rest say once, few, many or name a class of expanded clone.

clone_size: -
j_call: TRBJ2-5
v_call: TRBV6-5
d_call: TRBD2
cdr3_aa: CASSYYPELAGGRTQYF
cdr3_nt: TGTGCCAGCAGTTACTACCCTGAACTAGCGGGGGGACGTACCCAGTACTTC

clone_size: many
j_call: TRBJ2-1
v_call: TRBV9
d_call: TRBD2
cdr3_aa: CASSVASSGGSGHNEQFF
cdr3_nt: TGTGCCAGCAGCGTAGCCTCTAGCGGGGGAAGCGGCCACAATGAGCAGTTCTTC

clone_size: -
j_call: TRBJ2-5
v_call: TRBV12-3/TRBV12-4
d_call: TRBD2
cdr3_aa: CASSYLSGGAGETQYF
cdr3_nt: TGTGCCAGCAGTTACCTGAGCGGGGGGGCGGGGGAGACCCAGTACTTC

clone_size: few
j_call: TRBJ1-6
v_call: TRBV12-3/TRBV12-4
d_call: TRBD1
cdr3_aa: CASSLTGQNSPLHF
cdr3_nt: TGTGCCAGCAGTTTGACAGGGCAAAATTCACCCCTCCACTTT

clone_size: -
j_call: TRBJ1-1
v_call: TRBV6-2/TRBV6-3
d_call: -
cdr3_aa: CASSYGVTEAFF
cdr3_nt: TGTGCCAGCAGTTACGGGGTCACTGAAGCTTTCTTT

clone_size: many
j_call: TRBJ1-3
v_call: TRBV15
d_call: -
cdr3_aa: CATSGPGSGNTIYF
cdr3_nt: TGTGCCACCAGCGGACCGGGCTCTGGAAACACCATATATTTT

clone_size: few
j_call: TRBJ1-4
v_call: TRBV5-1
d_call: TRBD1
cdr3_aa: CASTARGLGSNEKLFF
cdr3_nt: TGCGCCAGCACGGCCAGGGGGTTGGGCTCTAATGAAAAACTGTTTTTT

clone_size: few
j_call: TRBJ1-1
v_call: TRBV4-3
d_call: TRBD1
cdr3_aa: CASSLRTGDTEAFF
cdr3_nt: TGCGCCAGCAGCCTCCGGACAGGGGACACTGAAGCTTTCTTT

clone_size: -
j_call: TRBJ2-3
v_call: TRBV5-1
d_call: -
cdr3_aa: CASSLGWGSADTQYF
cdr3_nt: TGCGCCAGCAGCTTGGGATGGGGGTCGGCAGATACGCAGTATTTT

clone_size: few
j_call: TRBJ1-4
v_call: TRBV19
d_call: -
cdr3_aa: CASSMGATNEKLFF
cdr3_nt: TGTGCCAGTAGTATGGGTGCAACTAATGAAAAACTGTTTTTT

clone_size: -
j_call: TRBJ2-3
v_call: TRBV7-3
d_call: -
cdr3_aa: CASSARITDTQYF
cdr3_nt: TGTGCCAGCAGTGCCAGGATCACAGATACGCAGTATTTT

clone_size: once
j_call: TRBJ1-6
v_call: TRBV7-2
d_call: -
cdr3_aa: CASSNTGPVDSPLHF
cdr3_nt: TGTGCCAGCAGTAACACCGGGCCAGTAGATTCACCCCTCCACTTT

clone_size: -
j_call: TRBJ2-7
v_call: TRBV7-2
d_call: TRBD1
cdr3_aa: CASSLRLGTGTYEQYF
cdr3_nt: TGTGCCAGCAGCCTACGACTCGGGACAGGGACCTACGAGCAGTACTTC

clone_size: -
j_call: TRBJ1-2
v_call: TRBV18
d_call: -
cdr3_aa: CASSRPRDTGDGYTF
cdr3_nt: TGTGCCAGCTCACGACCCCGGGACACCGGGGATGGCTACACCTTC

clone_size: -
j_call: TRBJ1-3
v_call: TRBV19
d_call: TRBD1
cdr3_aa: CASSPGQGGPGNTIYF
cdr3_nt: TGTGCCAGTAGTCCGGGACAGGGCGGGCCTGGAAACACCATATATTTT

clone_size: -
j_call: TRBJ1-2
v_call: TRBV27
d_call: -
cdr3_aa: CASSSQVDYGYTF
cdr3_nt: TGTGCCAGCAGTTCACAGGTCGACTATGGCTACACCTTC

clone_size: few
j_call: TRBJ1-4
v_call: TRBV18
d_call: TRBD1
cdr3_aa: CASSRQGNEKLFF
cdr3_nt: TGTGCCAGCTCTAGACAGGGGAACGAAAAACTGTTTTTT

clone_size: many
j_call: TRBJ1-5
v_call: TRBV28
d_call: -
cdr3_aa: CASSLWGDDSNQPQHF
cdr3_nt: TGTGCCAGCTCTCTCTGGGGGGATGATAGCAATCAGCCCCAGCATTTT

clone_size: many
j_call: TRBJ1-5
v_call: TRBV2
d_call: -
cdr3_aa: CASSPPLDLPQHF
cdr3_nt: TGTGCCAGCAGTCCACCTTTGGATCTGCCCCAGCATTTT

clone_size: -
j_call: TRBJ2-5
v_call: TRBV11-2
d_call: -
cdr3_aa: CASSLGPTLETQYF
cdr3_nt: TGTGCCAGCAGCTTAGGTCCGACACTCGAGACCCAGTACTTC

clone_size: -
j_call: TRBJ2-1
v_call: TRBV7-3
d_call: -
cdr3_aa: CASSLGVVVGNEQFF
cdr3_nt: TGTGCCAGCAGCTTAGGAGTGGTTGTGGGCAATGAGCAGTTCTTC

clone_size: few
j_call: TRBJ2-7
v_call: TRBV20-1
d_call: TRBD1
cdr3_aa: CSAGQGIDEQYF
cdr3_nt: TGCAGTGCCGGACAGGGGATTGACGAGCAGTACTTC

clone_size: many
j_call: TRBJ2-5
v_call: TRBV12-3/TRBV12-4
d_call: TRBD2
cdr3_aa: CASRPVGTILETQYF
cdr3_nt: TGTGCCAGCAGGCCCGTCGGGACTATCTTAGAGACCCAGTACTTC

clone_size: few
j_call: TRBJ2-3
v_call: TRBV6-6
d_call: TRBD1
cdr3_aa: CASSFTGVPTDTQYF
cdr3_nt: TGTGCCAGCAGTTTTACAGGGGTCCCCACAGATACGCAGTATTTT

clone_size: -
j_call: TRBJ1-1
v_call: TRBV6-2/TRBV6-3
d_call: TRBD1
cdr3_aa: CASRDSRTGLTEAFF
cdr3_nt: TGTGCCAGCAGGGATTCCAGGACAGGGCTCACTGAAGCTTTCTTT

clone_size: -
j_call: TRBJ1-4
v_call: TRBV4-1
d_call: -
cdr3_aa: CASSQREDEKLFF
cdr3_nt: TGCGCCAGCAGCCAACGGGAAGATGAAAAACTGTTTTTT

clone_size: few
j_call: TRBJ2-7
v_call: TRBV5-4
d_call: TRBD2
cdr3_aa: CASSPSGASYEQYF
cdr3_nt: TGTGCCAGCAGCCCGAGCGGGGCGTCCTACGAGCAGTACTTC

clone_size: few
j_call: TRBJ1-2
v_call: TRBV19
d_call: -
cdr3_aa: CASTVQGYGYTF
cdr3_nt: TGTGCCAGTACCGTACAGGGCTATGGCTACACCTTC

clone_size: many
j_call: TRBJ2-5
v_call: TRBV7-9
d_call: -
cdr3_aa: CASSFRGGQETQYF
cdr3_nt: TGTGCCAGCAGCTTCAGAGGGGGTCAAGAGACCCAGTACTTC

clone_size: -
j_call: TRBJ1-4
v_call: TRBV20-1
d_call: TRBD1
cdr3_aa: CSAVPQGAAEKLFF
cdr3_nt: TGCAGTGCAGTCCCTCAGGGGGCGGCCGAAAAACTGTTTTTT

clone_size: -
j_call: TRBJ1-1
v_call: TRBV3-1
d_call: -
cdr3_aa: CASSQDRRPGRAFF
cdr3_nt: TGTGCCAGCAGCCAAGATCGTCGGCCAGGGAGAGCTTTCTTT

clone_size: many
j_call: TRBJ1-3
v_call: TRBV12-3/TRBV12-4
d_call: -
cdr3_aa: CASSIDGGSGNTIYF
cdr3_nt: TGTGCCAGCAGTATTGACGGAGGCTCTGGAAACACCATATATTTT

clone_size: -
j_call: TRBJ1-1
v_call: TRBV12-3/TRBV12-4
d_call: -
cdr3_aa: CASSPRATEAFF
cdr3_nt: TGTGCCAGCAGCCCCCGGGCCACTGAAGCTTTCTTT

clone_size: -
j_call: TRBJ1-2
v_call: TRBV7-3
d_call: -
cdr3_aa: CASSTSSRNYGYTF
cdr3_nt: TGTGCCAGCAGCACTAGTTCGCGTAACTATGGCTACACCTTC

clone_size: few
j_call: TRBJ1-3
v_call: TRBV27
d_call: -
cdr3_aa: CASRNNRDGNTIYF
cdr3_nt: TGTGCCAGCAGAAACAACAGGGATGGAAACACCATATATTTT

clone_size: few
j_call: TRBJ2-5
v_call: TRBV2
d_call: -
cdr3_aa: CASSEYRGTQYF
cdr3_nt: TGTGCCAGCAGTGAATACCGAGGGACCCAGTACTTC

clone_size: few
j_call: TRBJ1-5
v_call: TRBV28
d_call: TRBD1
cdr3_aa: CASRPGQGDQPQHF
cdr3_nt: TGTGCCAGCAGACCCGGGCAGGGGGATCAGCCCCAGCATTTT

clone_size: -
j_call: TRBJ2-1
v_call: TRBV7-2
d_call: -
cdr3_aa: CASSRINEQFF
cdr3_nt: TGTGCCAGCAGCCGAATCAATGAGCAGTTCTTC

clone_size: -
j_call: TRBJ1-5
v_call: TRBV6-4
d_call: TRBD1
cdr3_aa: CASSRQGAQPQHF
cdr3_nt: TGTGCCAGCAGCCGTCAGGGGGCCCAGCCCCAGCATTTT

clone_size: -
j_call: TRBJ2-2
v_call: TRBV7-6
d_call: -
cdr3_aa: CASSSLGMGDTGELFF
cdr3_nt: TGTGCCAGCAGCTCGCTCGGGATGGGGGACACCGGGGAGCTGTTTTTT

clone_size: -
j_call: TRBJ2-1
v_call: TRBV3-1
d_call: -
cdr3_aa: CASSQAWGAGSHNEQFF
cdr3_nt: TGTGCCAGCAGCCAAGCCTGGGGGGCGGGGTCCCACAATGAGCAGTTCTTC

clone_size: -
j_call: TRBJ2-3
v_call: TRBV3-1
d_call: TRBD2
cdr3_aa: CASSPAGVSDTQYF
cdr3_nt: TGTGCCAGCAGCCCGGCGGGGGTGTCAGATACGCAGTATTTT

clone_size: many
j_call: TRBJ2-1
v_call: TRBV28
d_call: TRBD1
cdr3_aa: CASREPGQGHEQFF
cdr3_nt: TGTGCCAGCAGGGAACCGGGACAGGGCCATGAGCAGTTCTTC